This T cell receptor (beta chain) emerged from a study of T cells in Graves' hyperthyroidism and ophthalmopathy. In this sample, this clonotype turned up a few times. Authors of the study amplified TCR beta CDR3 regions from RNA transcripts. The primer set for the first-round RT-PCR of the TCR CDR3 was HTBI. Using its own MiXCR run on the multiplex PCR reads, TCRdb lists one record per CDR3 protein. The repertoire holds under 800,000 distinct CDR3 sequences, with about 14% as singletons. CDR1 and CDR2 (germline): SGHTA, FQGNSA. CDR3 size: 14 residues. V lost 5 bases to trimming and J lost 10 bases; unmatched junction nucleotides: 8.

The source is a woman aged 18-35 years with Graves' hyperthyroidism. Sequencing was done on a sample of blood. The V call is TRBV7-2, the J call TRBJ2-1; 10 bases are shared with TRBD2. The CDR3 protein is CASSEREGRREQFF. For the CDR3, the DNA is TGTGCCAGCAGCGAGCGGGAGGGCCGTCGGGAGCAGTTCTTC.